Listed here are 19 T cell receptor beta chains from one sample, sequenced in a study of cytomegalovirus exposure and HLA in healthy donors. The PCR was carried out with 60 Vbeta primers and 13 Jbeta primers. Profiling relied on immunoSEQ multiplex PCR, and the TCRdb table lists in-frame clones only, not all of them. The sample carries about 140,000 clones, around 77% recorded once. Sequenced: PBMCs. These TCRs come from a woman aged 45-59 years in good health and CMV-seronegative.

The genes are TRBV6-6 and TRBJ1-2; unclear D gene. Looked up from germline, CDR1 is MNHNY and CDR2 is SVGAGI (reference sequence). The CDR3 length is 14 residues. Trimming stripped 2 bases from V and 3 bases from J, with 10 bases between. For the CDR3, the DNA is TGTGCCAGCAGTTACAGAGCCACCCACTATGGCTACACCTTC. Its translation is CASSYRATHYGYTF.

The chain combines TRBV6-5 with TRBJ1-5, with unresolved D. Germline values: CDR1 MNHEY, CDR2 SVGAGI. Trimming stripped 7 bases from V and 9 bases from J, with 13 bases between. This CDR3 is 12 amino acids long. The CDR3 sequence is CASTSPGMPQHF. The CDR3 nucleotides are TGTGCCAGCACTTCACCCGGGATGCCCCAGCATTTT.

This CDR3 is CASRDRAWEETQYF. CDR3 bases: TGCGCCAGCAGAGACAGGGCATGGGAGGAGACCCAGTACTTC. The genes are TRBV5-1 and TRBJ2-5; the match to TRBD1 covers 7 bases. Germline values: CDR1 SGHRS, CDR2 YFSETQ. The CDR3 has 14 residues. V gave up 5 bases and J gave up 5 bases; unmatched junction bases: 9.

This clone was seen more than once but under ten times. The chain couples TRBV27 to TRBJ1-2; D unclear. Germline-derived CDR1 and CDR2 are MNHEY and SMNVEV (reference sequence). Trimming removed 3 bases from V and 1 base from J, with 18 bases in between. This CDR3 is 17 amino acids long. Here the CDR3 reads CASSFKPGLLNNYGYTF. Written as DNA, the CDR3 is TGTGCCAGCAGTTTTAAGCCAGGACTCCTTAATAACTATGGCTACACCTTC.

The rearrangement links TRBV7-9 to TRBJ1-2; tentatively, D is TRBD1 (6 bases). The germline V gene encodes CDR1 SEHNR and CDR2 FQNEAQ (reference sequence). The CDR3 loop spans 14 amino acids. Trimming stripped 4 bases from V and 4 bases from J, with 13 bases between. The CDR3 nucleotides read TGTGCCAGCAGCTGGGAACAGGGTTTCTATGGCTACACCTTC. Translation: CASSWEQGFYGYTF.

The chain couples TRBV5-1 to TRBJ1-1, with a tentative D call TRBD1 (5 bases). CDR1 is SGHRS, CDR2 YFSETQ, per germline. The CDR3 is made up of 16 amino acids. The V end lost 0 bases, the J end lost 9 bases, and 21 bases lay between the germline ends. CDR3 region: CASSLVGRRGRLQAFF. The CDR3 DNA reads TGCGCCAGCAGCTTGGTTGGCCGGAGGGGCCGCCTCCAAGCTTTCTTT.

The V gene is TRBV15, the J gene TRBJ1-6; no clear D gene. From germline, CDR1 is LNHNV and CDR2 YYDKDF (reference sequence). This CDR3 spans 12 amino acids. V lost 1 base and J lost 9, with 4 bases in between. CDR3 in DNA: TGTGCCACCAGCAGAGGAGGTTCACCCCTCCACTTT. It codes for CATSRGGSPLHF.

This clone was observed a single time. This chain uses TRBV19 with TRBJ1-6, with D possibly TRBD1 on 5 matching bases. Germline values: CDR1 LNHDA, CDR2 SQIVND (reference sequence). CDR3 size: 16 residues. The V and J ends lost 1 base and 7 bases respectively, with 14 bases between them. CDR3 region: CASSIGTVRGNSPLHF. The CDR3 bases are TGTGCCAGTAGTATAGGAACCGTCCGGGGGAATTCACCCCTCCACTTT.

V is TRBV5-1 and J is TRBJ2-7; a weak D match, TRBD1 (5 bases). V lost 1 base and J lost 2, with 10 bases in between. The CDR3 contains 14 residues. In germline, CDR1 is SGHRS, CDR2 YFSETQ. The CDR3 sequence: CASSLTGSTYEQYF. CDR3 coding DNA: TGCGCCAGCAGCTTGACAGGTTCCACCTACGAGCAGTACTTC. The whole variable domain, filled in from reference TRBV5-1 and TRBJ2-7, reads KAGVTQTPRYLIKTRGQQVTLSCSPISGHRSVSWYQQTPGQGLQFLFEYFSETQRNKGNFPGRFSGRQFSNSRSEMNVSTLELGDSALYLCASSLTGSTYEQYFGPGTRLTVT.

In the case of this clone: One end of the junction is discordant with germline, which a read error may explain. This sample includes further DNA sequences coding for the same CDR3. The chain carries TRBV10-3 and TRBJ2-7; D gene ambiguous. Per germline, CDR1 ENHRY and CDR2 SYGVKD. CDR3 size: 15 residues. CDR3 sequence reads: CAISESYSVTYEQYF. CDR3 sequence (DNA): TGCGCCATCAGTGAGTCATACTCCGTCACCTACGAGCAGTACTTC.

V is TRBV4-2 and J is TRBJ1-1, with a possible D match to TRBD1 (5 bases). This CDR3 region has 14 residues. Germline lookup yields CDR1 LGHNA and CDR2 YNFKEQ. Trimming cost V 0 bases and J 3 bases, with 8 bases left between them. The CDR3 loop reads CASSQDARDTEAFF. CDR3 bases: TGTGCCAGCAGCCAAGACGCCAGGGACACTGAAGCTTTCTTT.

J is TRBJ2-2 and V is TRBV11-3; D is possibly TRBD2 (5 bases). Deletions cut 5 bases from V and 4 bases from J, with 11 bases between. This CDR3 spans 14 amino acids. The germline V gene has CDR1 SGHNT and CDR2 YENEEA. CDR3 sequence (DNA): TGTGCCAGCAGCCCCGTCGGGATCACCGGGGAGCTGTTTTTT. Residues: CASSPVGITGELFF.

This rearrangement joins TRBV7-8 to TRBJ2-7; D not resolved. The germline V and J ends were trimmed by 4 bases and 4 bases, with 8 bases remaining between them. CDR1 is SGHVS and CDR2 is FQNEAQ in the germline V gene. The CDR3 is 12 amino acids. The CDR3 DNA reads TGTGCCAGCAGCTCAAACAGTTACGAGCAGTACTTC. Translation gives CASSSNSYEQYF.

The V and J genes are TRBV6-5 and TRBJ1-2; TRBD1 matches at 12 bases. Germline lookup yields CDR1 MNHEY and CDR2 SVGAGI. The CDR3 length is 15 residues. The V gene end was trimmed by 6 bases and the J gene end by 6 bases; junction bases not matched to a gene: 8. CDR3 amino acids: CASRIMGQGAHGYTF. CDR3 nucleotides: TGTGCCAGCAGGATAATGGGACAGGGGGCCCATGGCTACACCTTC.

The CDR3 sequence is CASSLRTGGDGYTF. The CDR3 bases are TGCGCCAGCAGCCTTAGGACAGGGGGCGATGGCTACACCTTC. This chain links TRBV5-1 with TRBJ1-2; TRBD1 aligns across 11 bases. This CDR3 has 14 residues. V shed 4 bases and J 6 bases; nucleotides not matched to a gene: 5. Looked up from germline, CDR1 is SGHRS and CDR2 is YFSETQ.

V usage is TRBV27 and J usage is TRBJ1-2; no reliable D call. Deletions cut 6 bases from V and 4 bases from J, with 12 bases between. There are 13 residues in the CDR3. The germline gives CDR1 MNHEY, CDR2 SMNVEV (reference sequence). CDR3 region: CASSPYIGYGYTF. CDR3 bases: TGTGCCAGCAGCCCGTATATCGGCTATGGCTACACCTTC.

The chain is built from TRBV10-3 and TRBJ1-2; TRBD1 is a possible D gene (6 bases). The ends were cut back, 6 bases at V and 3 bases at J, with 11 bases in the middle. The CDR3 is made up of 13 amino acids. The germline CDR1 and CDR2 sequences are ENHRY and SYGVKD. The CDR3 here is CAIRGGEDYGYTF. The DNA for the CDR3 is TGTGCCATCAGAGGGGGGGAAGACTATGGCTACACCTTC.

The rearrangement uses TRBV21-1 and TRBJ2-4; the table names TRBD2, a call not compared with the DNA. TRBV21-1 is a pseudogene. This CDR3 spans 16 amino acids. The CDR3 here is CASSSELIRTGNIQYF. The CDR3, as DNA: TGTGCCAGCAGCAGCGAACTTATTCGGACTGGTAACATTCAGTACTTC.

About this clone itself: A junction boundary mismatches the germline segment, possibly from a read error. The chain is built from TRBV7-9 and TRBJ2-2; 8 bases align to TRBD1. The CDR3 consists of 15 residues. The germline gives CDR1 SEHNR, CDR2 FQNEAQ (reference sequence). The CDR3, as DNA: TGTGCCGGCAGCCGGGACAGGACGAACACCGGGGAGCTGTTTTTT. It codes for CAGSRDRTNTGELFF.